One sample yielded the 28 T cell receptor beta chains listed below, sequenced in a study of cytomegalovirus exposure and HLA in healthy donors. The study ran its PCR with 60 Vbeta and 13 Jbeta primers. Generated by immunoSEQ multiplex PCR, the TCRdb table keeps only in-frame clones and is missing some. Among some 130,000 clones listed, 75% to 90% were seen once. Material for sequencing was PBMCs. Source of these receptors: a man aged 40-49 years in good health and CMV-seronegative.

This rearrangement joins TRBV11-2 to TRBJ2-3, with a tentative D call TRBD2 (6 bases). The V gene's germline CDR1 is SGHAT and CDR2 FQNNGV. Trimming cost V 6 bases and J 4 bases, with 14 bases left between them. CDR3 length equals 14 residues. The CDR3 DNA sequence: TGTGCCAGCAGTTACGGGCGGGATCCAGATACGCAGTATTTT. Protein sequence: CASSYGRDPDTQYF.

This clone occurred once. The genes are TRBV19 and TRBJ1-5; no clear D gene. V lost 6 bases and J lost 0, with 12 bases in between. Looked up from germline, CDR1 is LNHDA and CDR2 is SQIVND (reference sequence). The length of the CDR3 is 15 residues. The CDR3, as DNA: TGTGCCAGTAGCTGGGGAGGGTATAGCAATCAGCCCCAGCATTTT. Protein: CASSWGGYSNQPQHF.

The chain has TRBV19 and TRBJ1-2; no definite D call. The CDR3 consists of 15 residues. Germline loops: CDR1 LNHDA, CDR2 SQIVND (reference sequence). V was clipped by 4 bases and J by 8 bases, with 20 bases between them. CDR3 in DNA: TGTGCCAGTAGTACAGGAGCGGAAGGAAATAGAGGCTACACCTTC. This codes for CASSTGAEGNRGYTF.

This chain links TRBV4-3 with TRBJ2-7; D perhaps matches TRBD1 (6 bases). In germline, CDR1 is LGHNA, CDR2 YSLEER. CDR3 length: 17 amino acids. Trimming pared 0 bases from V and 7 bases from J, leaving 22 bases between. The CDR3 protein is CASSQDTPLGQGWEQYF. DNA of the CDR3: TGCGCCAGCAGCCAAGATACCCCTCTAGGGCAGGGGTGGGAGCAGTACTTC.

This clone was recorded a few times. J is TRBJ2-7 and V is TRBV6-5; 11 nucleotides agree with TRBD2. Germline CDR1 reads MNHEY; CDR2 reads SVGAGI. This CDR3 region has 13 residues. With V trimmed by 6 bases and J by 9 bases, 7 bases remained unmatched. CDR3 DNA sequence: TGTGCCAGCAGCCGTGGACTAGCGGGCCCGCAGTACTTC. It encodes CASSRGLAGPQYF.

The chain uses TRBV6-1 and TRBJ1-2, with D uncertain. The CDR3 totals 11 residues. CDR1 and CDR2 (germline): MNHNS, SASEGT. The CDR3 is CSSGQNYGYTF. In DNA form, the CDR3 reads TGTTCATCTGGGCAGAACTATGGCTACACCTTC.

This chain uses TRBV7-2 with TRBJ2-5, with 16 bases matching TRBD2. The CDR3 length is 17 residues. Trimming at V came to 7 bases and at J to 5 bases, leaving 10 bases not matched to a gene. Germline lookup yields CDR1 SGHTA and CDR2 FQGNSA. CDR3 sequence: CASIRGLAGGPQETQYF. The CDR3 nucleotides read TGTGCCAGCATTCGGGGACTAGCGGGGGGGCCTCAGGAGACCCAGTACTTC.

This clone was observed a few times. The rearrangement uses TRBV7-3 and TRBJ2-1; 11 nucleotides match TRBD2. The length of the CDR3 is 13 residues. The V gene's germline CDR1 is SGHTA and CDR2 FQGTGA. Germline trimming cut 5 bases from V and 16 bases from J; bases unmatched to any gene: 10. CDR3: CASSLGLAASLFF. DNA of the CDR3: TGTGCCAGCAGCCTGGGACTAGCGGCCTCTTTATTCTTC.

The chain couples TRBV7-3 to TRBJ2-7; TRBD2 agrees at 10 bases. Germline values: CDR1 SGHTA, CDR2 FQGTGA. Trimming took 2 bases from V and 6 from J; bases not matched to a gene: 7. The CDR3 contains 15 residues. The CDR3 nucleotides are TGTGCCAGCAGCTTATGGCTAGCGGGAGAGTCCGAGCAGTACTTC. This codes for CASSLWLAGESEQYF.

This sequence joins TRBV4-1 and TRBJ1-4; 8 nucleotides agree with TRBD1. From germline, CDR1 is MGHRA and CDR2 YSYEKL. This CDR3 is built from 16 residues. The V gene end was trimmed by 3 bases and the J gene end by 10 bases; junction bases not matched to a gene: 13. The CDR3 region is CASSHLLRDRNPKLFF. CDR3 DNA: TGCGCCAGCAGCCATCTACTCCGGGACAGGAACCCAAAACTGTTTTTT.

There are a few counts of this clone. The gene calls are TRBV13 and TRBJ2-1; D uncertain. Germline V gene sequence: CDR1 PRHDT, CDR2 FYEKMQ (reference sequence). The CDR3 is made up of 16 amino acids. The V end was cut by 5 bases, the J end by 4 bases, with 18 bases between. The CDR3, as DNA: TGTGCCAGCAGCCCGCGAGTACTCTCTAGTTACAATGAGCAGTTCTTC. Translated, it gives CASSPRVLSSYNEQFF.

V is TRBV28 and J is TRBJ1-1; tentatively, D is TRBD1 (6 bases). V was pared by 6 bases and J by 6 bases, with 14 bases between. Germline V gene lookup returns CDR1 MDHEN and CDR2 SYDVKM. CDR3 size: 13 residues. The CDR3 DNA follows: TGTGCCAGCAGACTCGGGACATCCCCTGAAGCTTTCTTT. Translating it yields CASRLGTSPEAFF.

The chain has TRBV19 and TRBJ2-7; 7 positions match TRBD1. CDR1 is LNHDA and CDR2 is SQIVND in the germline V gene (reference sequence). V dropped 5 bases and J dropped 0; count of bases not matched to a gene: 7. This CDR3 spans 15 amino acids. CDR3 sequence reads: CASSHPGQLSYEQYF. For the CDR3, the DNA is TGTGCCAGTAGTCATCCGGGACAGCTCTCCTACGAGCAGTACTTC.

The rearrangement links TRBV9 to TRBJ2-4; D is ambiguous. This CDR3 has 16 residues. V dropped 2 bases and J dropped 0 bases, with 12 bases sitting between them. Germline assignment: CDR1 SGDLS and CDR2 YYNGEE. The CDR3 spells CASSVPGYIAKNIQYF. The CDR3 region has the DNA TGTGCCAGCAGCGTTCCCGGGTATATAGCCAAAAACATTCAGTACTTC.

This clone occurred once. CDR3 sequence (DNA): TGTGCCAGCAGTGGACCCCGACGGAGCTCTGGAAACACCATATATTTT. Amino acid sequence: CASSGPRRSSGNTIYF. The rearrangement links TRBV25-1 to TRBJ1-3; unclear D gene. The CDR3 totals 16 residues. V dropped 4 bases and J dropped 0 bases, with 13 bases sitting between them. Germline CDR1 reads MGHDK; CDR2 reads SYGVNS.

This rearrangement joins TRBV7-9 to TRBJ1-1; D is ambiguous. CDR3 length: 13 amino acids. V lost 2 bases to trimming and J lost 4 bases, with 8 bases between them. The germline gives CDR1 SEHNR, CDR2 FQNEAQ (reference sequence). Here the CDR3 DNA reads TGTGCCAGCAGCTTAAATTCGGGCACTGAAGCTTTCTTT. This codes for CASSLNSGTEAFF.

The chain combines TRBV7-2 with TRBJ2-1; 8 bases agree with TRBD1. Germline-derived CDR1 and CDR2 are SGHTA and FQGNSA. This CDR3 is 15 amino acids long. V shed 3 bases, J shed 4 bases, and the junction held 5 bases outside the gene matches. CDR3 sequence reads: CASSFGTGTYNEQFF. The DNA of the CDR3 is TGTGCCAGCAGCTTTGGGACAGGAACTTACAATGAGCAGTTCTTC. The complete variable domain, with remaining parts taken from reference TRBV7-2 and TRBJ2-1, reads GAGVSQSPSNKVTEKGKDVELRCDPISGHTALYWYRQSLGQGLEFLIYFQGNSAPDKSGLPSDRFSAERTGGSVSTLTIQRTQQEDSAVYLCASSFGTGTYNEQFFGPGTRLTVL.

CDR3 loop: CASSFSPGEETQYF. For the CDR3, the DNA is TGTGCCAGCAGCTTTTCCCCGGGGGAAGAGACCCAGTACTTC. V and J are TRBV7-2 and TRBJ2-5, with D possibly matching TRBD2 (6 bases). The V end was cut by 3 bases, the J end by 3 bases, with 11 bases between. The CDR3 runs to 14 residues. CDR1 and CDR2 from the germline V gene are SGHTA and FQGNSA.

The chain links TRBV6-6 to TRBJ2-3; TRBD1 matches at 8 bases. J lost 6 bases, V lost 6 bases, and 5 bases had no gene match. This CDR3 has 13 residues. The germline CDR1 and CDR2 sequences are MNHNY and SVGAGI (reference sequence). The CDR3 nucleotides are TGTGCCAGCAGCCACAGGGGGATGGATACGCAGTATTTT. Amino acids: CASSHRGMDTQYF.

The V call is TRBV11-2, the J call TRBJ2-5; 13 nucleotides align to TRBD2. Looked up from germline, CDR1 is SGHAT and CDR2 is FQNNGV. The CDR3 contains 16 residues. V shed 1 base, J shed 4 bases, and the junction held 3 bases outside the gene matches. The DNA for the CDR3 is TGTGCCAGCAGCTTAGCGCGACTAGCGGGGGGAGAGACCCAGTACTTC. Translated: CASSLARLAGGETQYF.

To note about this clone: Sequence at one end of the junction differs from germline and may be a read error. The chain is built from TRBV18 and TRBJ2-5; TRBD2 matches at 8 bases. Germline V CDR1 and CDR2: KGHSH, LQKENI. The CDR3 consists of 14 residues. The CDR3 nucleotides read TGTGCCAGCACACCGGGACTAGGACAAGAGACCCAGTACTTC. Translation: CASTPGLGQETQYF.

The chain links TRBV13 to TRBJ2-7, with D maybe TRBD2 (5 bases). The CDR3 totals 13 residues. In germline, CDR1 is PRHDT, CDR2 FYEKMQ (reference sequence). Trimming pared 5 bases from V and 2 bases from J, leaving 10 bases between. CDR3 sequence: CASSPLGTYEQYF. The DNA for the CDR3 is TGTGCCAGCAGCCCTCTCGGGACCTACGAGCAGTACTTC.

Regarding this clone: An end of the junction differs from the germline gene, which may be a read error. The genes are TRBV7-8 and TRBJ2-7, with 7 bases identical to TRBD1. CDR3 length: 13 residues. Germline V gene lookup returns CDR1 SGHVS and CDR2 FQNEAQ. The CDR3 here is CASSPQTGYGQYF. The CDR3 DNA reads as TGTGCCAGCAGCCCACAGACAGGGTACGGGCAGTACTTC. The complete variable domain, with remaining parts taken from reference TRBV7-8 and TRBJ2-7, reads GAGVSQSPRYKVAKRGQDVALRCDPISGHVSLFWYQQALGQGPEFLTYFQNEAQLDKSGLPSDRFFAERPEGSVSTLKIQRTQQEDSAVYLCASSPQTGYGQYFGPGTRLTVT.

This clone showed up just a few times. The chain joins TRBV4-1 to TRBJ1-2, with 8 positions matching TRBD1. The germline gives CDR1 MGHRA, CDR2 YSYEKL. The CDR3 length is 15 residues. V lost 1 base, J lost 8 bases, and 9 bases stayed unmatched. CDR3 DNA: TGCGCCAGCAGCCAAGCAGGGGGCGCTACTGGGGGCTACACCTTC. It is translated as CASSQAGGATGGYTF.

The gene calls are TRBV4-3 and TRBJ1-2, with TRBD1 matching 7 bases. The CDR3 has 15 residues. After removal of 2 bases from V and 1 base from J, the junction contained 4 bases not matched to a gene. Per the germline V gene, CDR1 is LGHNA and CDR2 is YSLEER. CDR3 region: CASSQLTGRNYGYTF. CDR3 DNA sequence: TGCGCCAGCAGCCAATTGACAGGGCGTAACTATGGCTACACCTTC.

The chain carries TRBV27 and TRBJ1-2, with 9 bases that match TRBD1. Germline V gene sequence: CDR1 MNHEY, CDR2 SMNVEV (reference sequence). The CDR3 has 16 residues. V shed 4 bases, J shed 1 base, and the junction held 7 bases outside the gene matches. The CDR3 is CASSSPGQGLNYGYTF. DNA for the CDR3: TGTGCCAGCAGTTCCCCGGGACAGGGTCTTAACTATGGCTACACCTTC.

This clone was detected only once. The chain uses TRBV11-2 and TRBJ2-7; 7 bases fit TRBD1. The CDR3 spans 15 residues. Germline values: CDR1 SGHAT, CDR2 FQNNGV. Trimming at V came to 0 bases and at J to 4 bases, leaving 6 bases not matched to a gene. The CDR3 region is CASSLDLAGGYEQYF. The DNA of the CDR3 is TGTGCCAGCAGCTTAGATTTGGCAGGGGGATACGAGCAGTACTTC.

The chain combines TRBV9 with TRBJ2-5; 8 nucleotides align to TRBD1. Germline-derived CDR1 and CDR2 are SGDLS and YYNGEE. The V segment lost 4 bases and the J segment 11 bases; nucleotides outside the gene matches: 13. The CDR3 length is 14 residues. The CDR3 is CASSTGGPPVEQYF. The DNA for the CDR3 is TGTGCCAGCAGCACAGGGGGGCCCCCGGTAGAGCAGTACTTC.